This T cell receptor (beta chain) derives from a study of shared clonotypes between healthy human individuals. Study results and limitations: It was anticipated that sequencing depth would influence how many clonotypes donors shared.

The CDR3 loop spans 14 amino acids. With 0 bases removed from V and 2 bases from J, the gap between germline ends came to 8 bases. Germline V CDR1 and CDR2: SGHDT, YYEEEE. As to this clone: Its antigen is unidentified.

Data came from immunoSEQ multiplex PCR; TCRdb stores just in-frame clones and leaves some out. The sample comprises roughly 700,000 clones, under 80% of which are singletons, and approximately 1.8% rests with the top ten. This TCR derives from a woman in her 30s in good health. V is TRBV5-6 and J is TRBJ1-2; D remains unclear. The sequencing sample was made of memory CD4+ T cells sorted from blood. Subset defined: CD45RA-negative fraction. The CDR3 nucleotides read TGTGCCAGCAGCTTGGTTACGGTCAACTATGGCTACACCTTC. Protein: CASSLVTVNYGYTF.